What follows describes a single TCR beta chain. The V segment lost 5 bases and the J segment 8 bases; nucleotides outside the gene matches: 12. Germline-derived CDR1 and CDR2 are WSHSY and SAAADI. The CDR3 runs to 15 residues. Study processing details: It was from reference gene primer amplification that nucleated cell counts were estimated. TCRdb's table, derived via immunoSEQ multiplex PCR, lists solely in-frame clones and lacks some. V and J calls and clone size come straight from that table; D and trimming were deduced from the DNA. The sample shows about 230,000 clones, less than 90% of them seen only once. This sample is part of a study of blood T cell repertoires in COVID-19. Across the whole study: Donors in the United States, Italy and Spain gave samples during acute or convalescent COVID-19. The cDNA or gDNA used as material had been derived from T cells, B-cell-depleted T cells, or PBMCs.

The V gene is TRBV10-2, the J gene TRBJ1-2; 9 positions agree with TRBD1. The source material was peripheral blood. The TCR comes from an older woman with active or convalescent COVID-19. CDR3 in DNA: TGCGCCAGCAGTTTTTTCCCCGGGACAGGGAAGGGCTACACCTTC. Amino acid sequence: CASSFFPGTGKGYTF.